This TCR beta chain was identified during a study of vaccination and CD4 T cells after COVID-19. Specified time point: late sampling 161 to 241 days after vaccination in a few convalescent patients. The CDR3 length is 14 residues. V was pared by 6 bases and J by 5 bases, with 7 bases of the junction left unmatched. In germline, CDR1 is MNHNS, CDR2 SASEGT. This clonotype has just a few counts. TCRdb re-called the PCR reads with MiXCR, one entry per CDR3 protein. The table has 25,000 to 30,000 distinct CDR3 sequences, around 53% seen once; the top ten hold roughly 5.5%. The input for sequencing was CD4+ T cells from blood, taken about 7 months after SARS-CoV-2 vaccination. V gene TRBV6-1 combines with J gene TRBJ1-2; TRBD1 agrees at 9 bases. The receptor was derived from a human donor who had recovered from COVID-19. This CDR3 is CASRWTGVRYGYTF. DNA of the CDR3: TGTGCCAGCAGATGGACAGGGGTTCGGTATGGCTACACCTTC.